Given below is one TCR beta chain in context. This sample was taken from a study of blood T cell repertoires in COVID-19. Study information: The United States, Italy and Spain supplied acute and convalescent COVID-19 samples.

Only in-frame clones appear in the TCRdb table, and some are missing; sequencing was by immunoSEQ multiplex PCR. Among roughly 150,000 clones listed, about four fifths were seen once. This CDR3 is built from 17 residues. Germline CDR1 is MGHRA and CDR2 is YSYEKL. V trimming: 0 bases; J trimming: 4 bases; junction bases outside the gene matches: 9. The rearrangement joins TRBV4-1 to TRBJ2-3, with 8 positions matching TRBD2. The clonotype comes from a man aged 55 to 70 with acute or convalescent COVID-19. The sequencing input was peripheral blood. The CDR3 sequence: CASSQETAGRAADTQYF. CDR3 nucleotide sequence: TGCGCCAGCAGCCAAGAAACGGCCGGGAGGGCGGCAGATACGCAGTATTTT.